The table lists the clone carrying this T cell receptor (beta chain) with a few counts. What it binds is unknown. Distinct nucleotide sequences in the sample also encode this CDR3. The data belong to a study of tumor-infiltrating lymphocytes in localized non-small cell lung cancer. The study's findings and limits: Tumor T-cell fraction was not associated with recurrence-free survival.

Some clones are missing from TCRdb's copy, which holds only in-frame ones; the method was immunoSEQ multiplex PCR. The sample holds 16,000 or so clones, 73% seen once. Specimen: lung tumor tissue. The receptor comes from a human donor with non-small cell lung cancer.

The CDR3 region is CASRGQGETQYF. CDR3 coding DNA: TGTGCCAGCAGGGGTCAGGGAGAGACCCAGTACTTC. The J gene is TRBJ2-5, the V gene TRBV7-9; TRBD1 is a possible D gene (5 bases). This CDR3 is built from 12 residues. V was trimmed by 6 bases and J by 4 bases, leaving 9 bases between them. CDR1 and CDR2 (germline): SEHNR, FQNEAQ (reference sequence).